This passage covers 30 T cell receptor beta chains from one sample sequenced in a study of OX40 agonist ivuxolimab in advanced cancers. Only in-frame clones appear in the TCRdb table, and some are missing; sequencing was by immunoSEQ multiplex PCR. Here the sample spans tens of thousands of clones, roughly 90% being singletons. Sequenced here: CD4+ or CD8+ T cells sorted from blood, sampled in a trial of the OX40 agonist ivuxolimab. The receptors stem from an adult with an advanced solid tumor such as melanoma, head and neck, liver or kidney cancer.

The genes are TRBV2 and TRBJ2-5; 7 bases match TRBD2. J gave up 2 bases and V 4 bases, and 7 bases lay outside the gene matches. CDR3 length: 15 residues. Germline lookup yields CDR1 SNHLY and CDR2 FYNNEI. The CDR3 coding sequence is TGTGCCAGCAGTGTATATGGCGGGGGACAAGAGACCCAGTACTTC. Residues: CASSVYGGGQETQYF.

This chain uses TRBV4-1 with TRBJ2-1, with TRBD2 matching 11 bases. Per germline, CDR1 MGHRA and CDR2 YSYEKL. This CDR3 has 16 amino acids. V shed 3 bases and J 5 bases; nucleotides not matched to a gene: 6. The CDR3 loop reads CASSHTGTSGNNEQFF. The CDR3 DNA is TGCGCCAGCAGCCATACCGGGACTAGCGGAAACAATGAGCAGTTCTTC.

The chain employs TRBV30 and TRBJ2-1; 11 nucleotides agree with TRBD2. Germline assignment: CDR1 GTSNPN and CDR2 SVGIG (reference sequence). Trimming removed 3 bases from V and 8 bases from J; junction bases left unmatched: 12. The CDR3 runs to 16 residues. The CDR3 sequence: CAWSGLAGGRSHEQFF. The CDR3 DNA follows: TGTGCCTGGAGCGGTTTAGCGGGGGGGCGATCGCATGAGCAGTTCTTC.

The rearrangement joins TRBV7-3 to TRBJ2-1; 8 bases line up with TRBD2. The CDR3 extends over 16 amino acids. J was trimmed by 0 bases and V by 4 bases; bases with no gene match: 5. In germline, CDR1 is SGHTA, CDR2 FQGTGA. The CDR3 sequence is CASSSTSVSSYNEQFF. CDR3 in DNA: TGTGCCAGCAGCTCGACTAGCGTTAGCTCCTACAATGAGCAGTTCTTC.

This chain joins TRBV27 and TRBJ2-5, with 9 nucleotides matching TRBD2. Germline trimming cut 6 bases from V and 4 bases from J; bases unmatched to any gene: 3. Germline CDR1 reads MNHEY; CDR2 reads SMNVEV (reference sequence). This CDR3 spans 13 amino acids. CDR3 protein: CASSAGGAETQYF. The CDR3 DNA reads TGTGCCAGCAGCGCGGGAGGGGCAGAGACCCAGTACTTC.

This clone was detected a few times. CDR3 residues: CASSLTVDRAGELFF. DNA of the CDR3: TGTGCCAGCAGCCTGACAGTCGACAGAGCCGGGGAGCTGTTTTTT. The chain links TRBV7-3 to TRBJ2-2; D is perhaps TRBD1 (5 bases). Trimming shortened V by 5 bases and J by 6 bases, and 16 bases separated the two germline ends. The CDR3 sequence is 15 residues long. Per germline, CDR1 SGHTA and CDR2 FQGTGA.

The rearrangement joins TRBV10-3 to TRBJ2-1; possible D gene TRBD2, 6 bases. This CDR3 contains 16 residues. V lost 6 bases and J 9 bases, leaving 24 bases between the germline ends. Per the germline V gene, CDR1 is ENHRY and CDR2 is SYGVKD. The CDR3 sequence: CAISTGAVTSSGEQFF. The CDR3 nucleotides read TGTGCCATCAGCACCGGCGCCGTAACTAGTAGCGGTGAGCAGTTCTTC.

V and J are TRBV9 and TRBJ1-2, with a weak D call TRBD1 (5 bases). V was pared by 4 bases and J by 6 bases, with 7 bases between. This CDR3 region has 11 residues. Looked up from germline, CDR1 is SGDLS and CDR2 is YYNGEE. The CDR3, as DNA: TGTGCCAGCAGCTCGGGGGATGGCTACACCTTC. It codes for CASSSGDGYTF.

The chain joins TRBV30 to TRBJ1-6; D is ambiguous. CDR1 is GTSNPN, CDR2 SVGIG, per germline (reference sequence). The V end was cut by 3 bases, the J end by 7 bases, with 7 bases between. This CDR3 has 12 amino acids. This chain's CDR3 is CAWRLGNSPLHF. The CDR3 coding sequence is TGTGCCTGGAGATTGGGAAATTCACCCCTCCACTTT.

The rearrangement links TRBV29-1 to TRBJ1-1, with TRBD1 matching over 11 bases. CDR1 is SQVTM, CDR2 ANQGSEA, per germline. Germline trimming cut 5 bases from V and 2 bases from J; bases unmatched to any gene: 10. The CDR3 extends over 16 amino acids. The CDR3 loop reads CSVKGQGATANTEAFF. The CDR3 DNA is TGCAGCGTTAAAGGACAGGGGGCCACCGCAAACACTGAAGCTTTCTTT.

The chain uses TRBV7-3 and TRBJ2-1, with D possibly matching TRBD1 (6 bases). This CDR3 has 15 amino acids. Trimming pared 4 bases from V and 4 bases from J, leaving 14 bases between. In germline, CDR1 is SGHTA, CDR2 FQGTGA. The CDR3 here is CASSSTGYGYNEQFF. The CDR3 DNA reads as TGTGCCAGCAGCTCAACAGGGTACGGGTACAATGAGCAGTTCTTC.

This clone was seen a handful of times. V usage is TRBV19 and J usage is TRBJ2-1, with TRBD2 matching over 8 bases. Unmatched junction bases numbered 5, after V lost 5 bases and J lost 5 bases. CDR1 LNHDA and CDR2 SQIVND come from the germline V gene (reference sequence). CDR3 size: 14 residues. In nucleotides, the CDR3 is TGTGCCAGTAGTCGTCTAGCGGGCAACAATGAGCAGTTCTTC. Translating gives CASSRLAGNNEQFF.

The V call is TRBV29-1, the J call TRBJ1-1; no clear D. Germline CDR1 SQVTM, CDR2 ANQGSEA. The CDR3 loop spans 14 amino acids. The V end lost 6 bases, the J end lost 2 bases, and 16 bases lay between the germline ends. In DNA, the CDR3 is TGCAGCGTCCACACCCGACCGGGAAACACTGAAGCTTTCTTT. This gives the protein CSVHTRPGNTEAFF.

The chain combines TRBV30 with TRBJ1-1; D not certain. The CDR3 is 13 residues long. The V gene lost 4 bases and the J gene lost 3 bases, with 12 bases spanning the gap. Germline V gives CDR1 GTSNPN, CDR2 SVGIG (reference sequence). The CDR3 is CAWNIGPDTEAFF. CDR3 sequence (DNA): TGTGCCTGGAATATTGGTCCGGACACTGAAGCTTTCTTT.

The chain employs TRBV6-1 and TRBJ1-4, with D unresolved. V lost 4 bases, J lost 7 bases, and 7 bases lay in between. The CDR3 consists of 12 residues. Germline CDR1 reads MNHNS; CDR2 reads SASEGT. The CDR3, as DNA: TGTGCCAGCAGTGCGTGGGCTGAAAAACTGTTTTTT. Protein: CASSAWAEKLFF.

This clone was seen only a few times. The V call is TRBV2, the J call TRBJ1-1; TRBD1 might be the D (5 bases). The V and J ends lost 6 bases and 8 bases respectively, with 16 bases between them. There are 13 residues in the CDR3. CDR1 and CDR2 (germline): SNHLY, FYNNEI. In DNA form, the CDR3 reads TGTGCCAGCAGGGCTGGGGGTTCCAGAGAAGCTTTCTTT. The encoded protein is CASRAGGSREAFF.

The chain uses TRBV18 and TRBJ1-1; 10 bases match TRBD1. The CDR3 length is 13 residues. Germline V CDR1 and CDR2: KGHSH, LQKENI. J gave up 8 bases and V 3 bases, and 3 bases lay outside the gene matches. DNA of the CDR3: TGTGCCAGCTCACCCCAGACAGGGGGCGAAGCTTTCTTT. Protein product: CASSPQTGGEAFF.

This chain uses TRBV11-3 with TRBJ2-1; D not resolved. Germline values: CDR1 SGHNT, CDR2 YENEEA. V shed 2 bases and J shed 4 bases, with 6 bases lying between them. This CDR3 comprises 13 residues. The CDR3 DNA reads TGTGCCAGCAGCTTACGGGCTTACAATGAGCAGTTCTTC. It yields the protein CASSLRAYNEQFF.

This chain joins TRBV28 and TRBJ1-2; 9 bases match TRBD1. Germline V gene data show CDR1 as MDHEN and CDR2 as SYDVKM. Unmatched junction bases numbered 3, after V lost 3 bases and J lost 4 bases. The CDR3 spans 14 residues. CDR3 loop: CASSFETGGYGYTF. The CDR3 region has the DNA TGTGCCAGCAGTTTTGAGACAGGGGGCTATGGCTACACCTTC.

The rearrangement links TRBV28 to TRBJ2-4; 11 bases agree with TRBD2. This CDR3 has 15 residues. CDR1 and CDR2 (germline): MDHEN, SYDVKM. V dropped 5 bases and J dropped 6; count of bases not matched to a gene: 6. The DNA of the CDR3 is TGTGCCAGCAGTACTAGCGGGAGCCTGGCAAACATTCAGTACTTC. This sequence encodes CASSTSGSLANIQYF. Full variable domain (missing parts from reference TRBV28 and TRBJ2-4): DVKVTQSSRYLVKRTGEKVFLECVQDMDHENMFWYRQDPGLGLRLIYFSYDVKMKEKGDIPEGYSVSREKKERFSLILESASTNQTSMYLCASSTSGSLANIQYFGAGTRLSVL.

The rearrangement links TRBV6-6 to TRBJ2-1; unclear D gene. The V gene's germline CDR1 is MNHNY and CDR2 SVGAGI (reference sequence). Trimming shortened V by 4 bases and J by 9 bases, and 13 bases separated the two germline ends. The length of the CDR3 is 13 residues. The CDR3 DNA reads as TGTGCCAGCAGTTTTCTGGGGAATGGTGAGCAGTTCTTC. This gives the protein CASSFLGNGEQFF.

This clone was seen once. This chain uses TRBV6-1 with TRBJ2-1, with 7 positions matching TRBD1. After removal of 6 bases from V and 1 base from J, the junction contained 6 bases not matched to a gene. Per the germline V gene, CDR1 is MNHNS and CDR2 is SASEGT. The CDR3 spans 15 residues. The CDR3 is CASSRIQGSYNEQFF. The CDR3 DNA reads as TGTGCCAGCAGCCGCATACAGGGGTCCTACAATGAGCAGTTCTTC.

This clone was detected only a few times. This chain links TRBV5-1 with TRBJ1-3; no reliable D call. Trimming stripped 4 bases from V and 2 bases from J, with 4 bases between. The CDR3 runs 12 residues. Germline CDR1 and CDR2: SGHRS and YFSETQ. In DNA form, the CDR3 reads TGCGCCAGCAGCCTACCTGGAAACACCATATATTTT. Residues: CASSLPGNTIYF.

V and J are TRBV5-6 and TRBJ2-7, with D tentatively TRBD1 (6 bases). From germline, CDR1 is SGHDT and CDR2 YYEEEE. V dropped 3 bases and J dropped 2 bases, with 15 bases sitting between them. CDR3 length: 15 residues. CDR3 coding DNA: TGTGCCAGCAGCTCGGAAACAGGGTTGACCTACGAGCAGTACTTC. Encoded protein: CASSSETGLTYEQYF. Variable domain in full (rest from reference TRBV5-6 and TRBJ2-7): DAGVTQSPTHLIKTRGQQVTLRCSPKSGHDTVSWYQQALGQGPQFIFQYYEEEERQRGNFPDRFSGHQFPNYSSELNVNALLLGDSALYLCASSSETGLTYEQYFGPGTRLTVT.

The rearrangement uses TRBV15 and TRBJ2-7; D remains unclear. In germline, CDR1 is LNHNV, CDR2 YYDKDF (reference sequence). V was cut by 0 bases and J by 0 bases, with 6 bases left in between. The CDR3 is made up of 14 amino acids. The CDR3 protein is CATSRDWSSYEQYF. The CDR3, as DNA: TGTGCCACCAGCAGAGATTGGAGCTCCTACGAGCAGTACTTC.

The V gene is TRBV18, the J gene TRBJ1-6; D not certain. The V gene lost 8 bases and the J gene lost 0 bases, with 8 bases spanning the gap. The CDR3 totals 14 residues. Per germline, CDR1 KGHSH and CDR2 LQKENI. The CDR3 loop is CASRESSYNSPLHF. CDR3 in DNA: TGTGCCAGCCGGGAGAGCTCCTATAATTCACCCCTCCACTTT.

This sequence joins TRBV6-5 and TRBJ2-1, with 9 positions matching TRBD2. Germline CDR1 and CDR2: MNHEY and SVGAGI. The ends lost 5 bases at V and 4 bases at J; junction bases unmatched: 3. The CDR3 runs 14 residues. CDR3 loop: CASSPGLAYNEQFF. For the CDR3, the DNA is TGTGCCAGCAGTCCGGGACTAGCATACAATGAGCAGTTCTTC.

This chain connects TRBV5-1 to TRBJ1-1; D uncertain. Germline CDR1 reads SGHRS; CDR2 reads YFSETQ. Between the trimmed V and J ends, which lost 0 bases and 4 bases, there was a span of 16 bases. The CDR3 is 16 residues long. The CDR3 sequence is CASSLGRLPGPTEAFF. The CDR3 coding sequence is TGCGCCAGCAGCTTGGGTCGGTTGCCGGGTCCCACTGAAGCTTTCTTT. The whole variable domain, remainder taken from reference TRBV5-1 and TRBJ1-1, is KAGVTQTPRYLIKTRGQQVTLSCSPISGHRSVSWYQQTPGQGLQFLFEYFSETQRNKGNFPGRFSGRQFSNSRSEMNVSTLELGDSALYLCASSLGRLPGPTEAFFGQGTRLTVV.

The chain joins TRBV15 to TRBJ2-7; 9 bases line up with TRBD2. The CDR3 runs to 18 residues. Germline trimming cut 0 bases from V and 7 bases from J; bases unmatched to any gene: 16. Germline assignment: CDR1 LNHNV and CDR2 YYDKDF (reference sequence). CDR3 sequence: CATSRDRLRTSGWGEQYF. DNA of the CDR3: TGTGCCACCAGCAGAGATCGATTGCGAACTAGCGGGTGGGGGGAGCAGTACTTC.

V gene TRBV7-9 combines with J gene TRBJ2-7; TRBD2 matches 8 bases. Unmatched junction bases numbered 15, after V lost 5 bases and J lost 6 bases. The CDR3 is 16 amino acids. The V gene's germline CDR1 is SEHNR and CDR2 FQNEAQ (reference sequence). The CDR3 DNA is TGTGCCAGCAGCCCCCTAGCGGGTGGCAATACTGGCGAGCAGTACTTC. Its protein is CASSPLAGGNTGEQYF.